This T cell receptor (beta chain) originates from a study of cytomegalovirus exposure and HLA in healthy donors. Study-level information: Previous work identified roughly 120 million unique TCR beta sequences from 150 million to 200 million T cells. For the roughly 400 genotyped donors, 65% to 90% fell within the Caucasian-associated ancestry cluster.

Notes on the study in general: A list of approximately 150 TCR beta chains associated with cytomegalovirus was given. The likely origin of a cluster of highly shared sequence variants was a sequencing artifact.

V dropped 3 bases and J dropped 5 bases, with 4 bases sitting between them. The CDR3 totals 11 residues. Germline CDR1 and CDR2: SQVTM and ANQGSEA. The PCR had 60 Vbeta and 13 Jbeta primers. Profiled with immunoSEQ multiplex PCR; TCRdb holds only in-frame clones, not every one. The sample consists of 90,000 to 140,000 clones, approximately 11% of them appearing once. Concerning this clone itself: Its antigen remains unknown.

The rearrangement links TRBV29-1 to TRBJ2-2; no definite D call. This TCR was recovered from a man aged 35-49 years in good health and CMV-seropositive. Sequencing input: PBMCs. The CDR3 region has the DNA TGCAGCGTTGATTCTACCGGGGAGCTGTTTTTT. Amino acids: CSVDSTGELFF.